The rows below give T cell receptor beta chains drawn from one sample of a study of identical twins. TCRdb re-derived calls from the 5' RACE reads in MiXCR, one entry per CDR3 protein. The table has approximately 500,000 distinct CDR3 sequences, approximately 24% seen once. This sample also appeared in a second study, on T cells expressing NK-cell markers.

Sequenced material: CD4+ T cells sorted from blood. The receptors stem from a woman aged 18-29 years in good health. Each CDR3 is given with its conserved first and last residue. The order of the fields is D gene, CDR3 length, J gene, V gene, clone size, CDR3 protein, CDR3 DNA. The D gene is left open where the match is weak. The size entry is marked missing in some rows and otherwise reads once, few, many or a size class.

>NA|14|TRBJ2-1|TRBV20-1|few
CSAWEGGALNEQFF
TGCAGTGCTTGGGAGGGGGGGGCCCTCAATGAGCAGTTCTTC
>NA|12|TRBJ2-2|TRBV6-2/TRBV6-3|few
CASSYTTGELFF
TGTGCCAGCAGTTACACAACCGGGGAGCTGTTTTTT
>TRBD2|15|TRBJ2-3|TRBV4-2|few
CASSRRGLVSDTQYF
TGTGCCAGCAGCCGGAGGGGACTAGTTTCGGATACGCAGTATTTT
>NA|15|TRBJ2-7|TRBV3-1|NA
CASSQLDRSGHEQYF
TGTGCCAGCAGCCAACTAGACAGGTCGGGACACGAGCAGTACTTC
>NA|15|TRBJ1-5|TRBV20-1|many
CSAREESWGNQPQHF
TGCAGTGCTAGAGAGGAATCTTGGGGCAATCAGCCCCAGCATTTT
>NA|16|TRBJ2-3|TRBV12-3/TRBV12-4|NA
CASNYGTPISTDTQYF
TGTGCCAGCAATTACGGGACGCCGATTAGCACAGATACGCAGTATTTT
>NA|17|TRBJ2-4|TRBV7-6|once
CASSSAPAPLAKNIQYF
TGTGCCAGCAGCTCAGCCCCGGCTCCTCTAGCCAAAAACATTCAGTACTTC
>NA|14|TRBJ2-1|TRBV18|NA
CASSLTRQYNEQFF
TGTGCCAGCTCACTCACCCGACAATACAATGAGCAGTTCTTC
>NA|12|TRBJ2-7|TRBV10-3|few
CAIRGSINEQYF
TGTGCCATCCGGGGTTCCATTAACGAGCAGTACTTC
>TRBD2|15|TRBJ2-1|TRBV5-1|NA
CASSLIAGAYNEQFF
TGCGCCAGCAGCTTGATAGCGGGGGCCTACAATGAGCAGTTCTTC
>NA|19|TRBJ2-6|TRBV27|NA
CASSRRGGVSLSGANVLTF
TGTGCCAGCAGCCGCAGAGGGGGAGTGAGTCTCTCTGGGGCCAACGTCCTGACTTTC
>NA|12|TRBJ2-4|TRBV5-1|NA
CASSLRENIQYF
TGCGCCAGCAGCTTGAGGGAAAACATTCAGTACTTC
>NA|12|TRBJ2-1|TRBV6-2/TRBV6-3|few
CASRERKAEQFF
TGTGCCAGCAGAGAACGAAAAGCTGAGCAGTTCTTC
>NA|15|TRBJ2-7|TRBV9|few
CASSPGVSLSYEQYF
TGTGCCAGCAGCCCGGGGGTGAGTTTGTCCTACGAGCAGTACTTC
>NA|13|TRBJ1-5|TRBV20-1|once
CSARQDGNQPQHF
TGCAGTGCTCGACAGGACGGCAATCAGCCCCAGCATTTT
>NA|17|TRBJ1-1|TRBV7-2|few
CASSLVLGHRTNTEAFF
TGTGCCAGCAGCTTAGTACTCGGACATCGGACGAACACTGAAGCTTTCTTT
>NA|15|TRBJ1-3|TRBV7-9|few
CASSYDTGGGNTIYF
TGTGCCAGCAGCTACGACACGGGAGGGGGAAACACCATATATTTT
>TRBD1|12|TRBJ2-7|TRBV20-1|few
CSAPQGAQEQYF
TGCAGTGCCCCACAGGGGGCGCAGGAGCAGTACTTC